These 21 T cell receptor beta chains originate from one sample sequenced in a study of cytomegalovirus exposure and HLA in healthy donors. The PCR contained 60 Vbeta and 13 Jbeta primers. The data were produced by immunoSEQ multiplex PCR, yet TCRdb's version contains in-frame clones alone and is incomplete. In the table there are more than 80,000 clones, about four fifths of which are singletons. The sample comprised PBMCs. The source is a female donor in good health and CMV-seropositive.

This clone was seen only once. The chain combines TRBV28 with TRBJ1-4, with a weak D call TRBD1 (6 bases). This CDR3 is 18 amino acids long. V was trimmed by 3 bases and J by 3 bases, leaving 20 bases between them. Germline V gene data show CDR1 as MDHEN and CDR2 as SYDVKM. In DNA form, the CDR3 reads TGTGCCAGCAGTTTTCTCTCTTTGGGCAGGGGCGCTAATGAAAAACTGTTTTTT. The encoded protein is CASSFLSLGRGANEKLFF.

The chain is built from TRBV18 and TRBJ1-1, with a tentative D call TRBD1 (6 bases). This CDR3 contains 15 residues. The germline gives CDR1 KGHSH, CDR2 LQKENI. V lost 1 base and J 1 base, leaving 10 bases between the germline ends. The CDR3 DNA reads as TGTGCCAGCTCACCACTCACAGGGCCGAACACTGAAGCTTTCTTT. It encodes CASSPLTGPNTEAFF.

CDR3 sequence reads: CASSQDRPSSGNTIYF. The CDR3 region has the DNA TGCGCCAGCAGCCAAGACAGGCCCAGCTCTGGAAACACCATATATTTT. The rearrangement joins TRBV5-1 to TRBJ1-3, with D perhaps matching TRBD1 (6 bases). The CDR3 is 16 residues long. V was pared by 4 bases and J by 0 bases, with 14 bases between. Germline lookup yields CDR1 SGHRS and CDR2 YFSETQ.

As to this clone: Distinct nucleotide sequences in the sample also encode this CDR3. The genes are TRBV2 and TRBJ1-1, with a tentative D call TRBD1 (6 bases). Germline-derived CDR1 and CDR2 are SNHLY and FYNNEI. V lost 5 bases, J lost 1 base, and 8 bases lay in between. This CDR3 has 13 residues. The CDR3 coding sequence is TGTGCCAGCAGTAGGGGACAGAACACTGAAGCTTTCTTT. Translation gives CASSRGQNTEAFF. Supplemented by reference TRBV2 and TRBJ1-1, the full variable domain reads EPEVTQTPSHQVTQMGQEVILRCVPISNHLYFYWYRQILGQKVEFLVSFYNNEISEKSEIFDDQFSVERPDGSNFTLKIRSTKLEDSAMYFCASSRGQNTEAFFGQGTRLTVV.

The chain combines TRBV5-1 with TRBJ1-6, with D unresolved. V shed 1 base and J shed 15 bases, with 11 bases lying between them. CDR1 is SGHRS, CDR2 YFSETQ, per germline. This CDR3 spans 12 amino acids. Here the CDR3 reads CASSLSGYDLHF. CDR3 in DNA: TGCGCCAGCAGCTTGTCGGGTTATGACCTCCACTTT.

The rearrangement links TRBV4-1 to TRBJ1-3; possibly TRBD1 for D (6 bases). Germline values: CDR1 MGHRA, CDR2 YSYEKL. The CDR3 covers 17 residues. Trimming removed 3 bases at V and 0 bases at J, with 15 bases between. CDR3 protein: CASSQIWQGISGNTIYF. DNA for the CDR3: TGCGCCAGCAGCCAGATTTGGCAGGGGATCTCTGGAAACACCATATATTTT.

V and J are TRBV13 and TRBJ1-1; 10 nucleotides align to TRBD1. CDR3 size: 17 residues. CDR1 is PRHDT, CDR2 FYEKMQ, per germline (reference sequence). V lost 5 bases and J lost 0; bases outside the gene matches: 9. The CDR3 is CASSHLRTGGLNTEAFF. In DNA, the CDR3 is TGTGCCAGCAGCCACCTCCGGACAGGGGGTTTGAACACTGAAGCTTTCTTT.

The CDR3: CASSVETGYGYTF. In DNA, the CDR3 is TGTGCCAGCAGCGTAGAGACTGGATATGGCTACACCTTC. The J gene is TRBJ1-2, the V gene TRBV9; D unclear. The germline CDR1 and CDR2 sequences are SGDLS and YYNGEE. Trimming shortened V by 0 bases and J by 5 bases, and 8 bases separated the two germline ends. CDR3 length: 13 residues.

The V gene is TRBV27, the J gene TRBJ1-5; no reliable D call. Germline assignment: CDR1 MNHEY and CDR2 SMNVEV (reference sequence). This CDR3 contains 15 residues. The ends were cut back, 9 bases at V and 1 base at J, with 16 bases in the middle. CDR3 in DNA: TGTGCCAGACGGGGTTTTATTATGAGCAATCAGCCCCAGCATTTT. Protein sequence: CARRGFIMSNQPQHF.

About this clone itself: One end of the junction does not line up with germline, which may come from a read error. This chain connects TRBV7-3 to TRBJ2-1, with D tentatively TRBD2 (5 bases). CDR3 size: 13 residues. Looked up from germline, CDR1 is SGHTA and CDR2 is FQGTGA. The CDR3 region has the DNA TGTGCCAGCAGTAAGAGGGAGTTAGATGAGCAGCTCTTC. Translated: CASSKRELDEQLF. Full variable domain (missing parts from reference TRBV7-3 and TRBJ2-1): GAGVSQTPSNKVTEKGKYVELRCDPISGHTALYWYRQSLGQGPEFLIYFQGTGAADDSGLPNDRFFAVRPEGSVSTLKIQRTERGDSAVYLCASSKRELDEQLFGPGTRLTVL.

The chain couples TRBV4-1 to TRBJ1-4, with D unresolved. V was shortened by 1 base and J by 10 bases, with 16 bases between the two germline ends. The CDR3 is 15 amino acids. Germline assignment: CDR1 MGHRA and CDR2 YSYEKL. CDR3 loop: CASSQVTESFVKLFF. The CDR3 region has the DNA TGCGCCAGCAGCCAAGTTACAGAGAGTTTTGTAAAACTGTTTTTT.

V gene TRBV2 combines with J gene TRBJ2-7; a possible D gene is TRBD1 (5 bases). There are 15 residues in the CDR3. Germline V gene sequence: CDR1 SNHLY, CDR2 FYNNEI. Deletions cut 6 bases from V and 5 bases from J, with 20 bases between. Here the CDR3 DNA reads TGTGCCAGCAGCCAAAGGCGAGGACAAGGCCACGAGCAGTACTTC. This encodes CASSQRRGQGHEQYF.

V is TRBV30 and J is TRBJ1-1; TRBD1 matches 8 bases. Germline loops: CDR1 GTSNPN, CDR2 SVGIG (reference sequence). V dropped 5 bases and J dropped 4; count of bases not matched to a gene: 6. CDR3 length: 13 residues. The CDR3 spells CAWGQGSGTEAFF. CDR3 sequence (DNA): TGTGCCTGGGGACAGGGATCGGGCACTGAAGCTTTCTTT.

The V gene is TRBV9, the J gene TRBJ1-6, with a tentative D call TRBD1 (5 bases). The CDR3 is 18 amino acids. Trimming took 0 bases from V and 1 from J, leaving 14 bases between them. Germline CDR1 SGDLS, CDR2 YYNGEE. The CDR3, as DNA: TGTGCCAGCAGCGTAGCTGGTTGGGGGGGGTCCTATAATTCACCCCTCCACTTT. Translating it yields CASSVAGWGGSYNSPLHF.

V and J are TRBV11-2 and TRBJ2-6, with D possibly being TRBD2 (6 bases). The CDR3 runs to 15 residues. Per germline, CDR1 SGHAT and CDR2 FQNNGV. Deletions cut 6 bases from V and 0 bases from J, with 9 bases between. CDR3 loop: CASRGLISGANVLTF. The DNA of the CDR3 is TGTGCCAGCAGGGGACTGATCTCTGGGGCCAACGTCCTGACTTTC. The variable domain in full, completed from reference TRBV11-2 and TRBJ2-6, reads EAGVAQSPRYKIIEKRQSVAFWCNPISGHATLYWYQQILGQGPKLLIQFQNNGVVDDSQLPKDRFSAERLKGVDSTLKIQPAKLEDSAVYLCASRGLISGANVLTFGAGSRLTVL.

The chain is built from TRBV6-6 and TRBJ2-1; TRBD1 agrees at 9 bases. CDR3 size: 16 residues. Germline V lookup: CDR1 MNHNY, CDR2 SVGAGI (reference sequence). Unmatched junction bases numbered 5, after V lost 0 bases and J lost 5 bases. The CDR3 protein is CASSYSGTGWDNEQFF. The CDR3 coding sequence is TGTGCCAGCAGTTACTCCGGGACAGGGTGGGACAATGAGCAGTTCTTC.

The gene calls are TRBV15 and TRBJ2-7, with D maybe TRBD1 (5 bases). Germline CDR1 reads LNHNV; CDR2 reads YYDKDF (reference sequence). This CDR3 is built from 15 residues. Trimming took off 0 bases at V and 6 bases at J, with 15 bases between the two ends. The CDR3 DNA is TGTGCCACCAGCAGAGACAGGGCCCTTGGAAGCGAGCAGTACTTC. Translation gives CATSRDRALGSEQYF.

V is TRBV30 and J is TRBJ2-3, with a weak D call TRBD2 (6 bases). The germline V gene has CDR1 GTSNPN and CDR2 SVGIG (reference sequence). The V gene lost 4 bases and the J gene lost 1 base, with 15 bases spanning the gap. There are 15 residues in the CDR3. CDR3 coding DNA: TGTGCCTGGAATACCCGGGCTAGCGGCACAGATACGCAGTATTTT. It translates to CAWNTRASGTDTQYF.

This chain uses TRBV5-6 with TRBJ1-3; D gene ambiguous. Deletions cut 1 base from V and 4 bases from J, with 12 bases between. This CDR3 spans 15 amino acids. Germline V gene data show CDR1 as SGHDT and CDR2 as YYEEEE. CDR3 sequence reads: CASSLLRGTGNTIYF. DNA of the CDR3: TGTGCCAGCAGCTTGCTCCGGGGTACCGGAAACACCATATATTTT.

The CDR3 is CASSQERDNTYEQYF. CDR3 DNA sequence: TGTGCCAGCAGCCAAGAACGGGACAACACCTACGAGCAGTACTTC. The chain uses TRBV14 and TRBJ2-7, with D perhaps TRBD1 (6 bases). CDR1 is SGHDN, CDR2 FVKESK, per germline. Between the trimmed V and J ends, which lost 0 bases and 2 bases, there was a span of 11 bases. There are 15 residues in the CDR3.

The chain joins TRBV10-3 to TRBJ1-2; D is ambiguous. The V and J ends lost 9 bases and 8 bases respectively, with 16 bases between them. The CDR3 length is 12 residues. Germline CDR1 is ENHRY and CDR2 is SYGVKD. CDR3 amino acids: CAILAPTAGYTF. The DNA for the CDR3 is TGTGCCATTCTAGCTCCCACGGCCGGCTACACCTTC.